This entry is about one TCR beta chain. Its antigen is currently unknown. The PCR made use of 60 Vbeta and 13 Jbeta primers. TCRdb's copy holds only in-frame clones and misses some; the assay was immunoSEQ multiplex PCR. The sample includes roughly 250,000 clones, roughly 86% of them seen just once. The data were obtained in a study of cytomegalovirus exposure and HLA in healthy donors. Study overall: Approximately 200 million T cells yielded some 120 million unique TCR beta sequences in earlier analysis. Falling in the Caucasian-associated ancestry cluster were about 80% of approximately 410 genotyped donors. Regarding the study as a whole: A later analysis appeared to link common viral pathogens to several of the most significant clusters. An ancestry cluster, one associated with Asian ancestry, reportedly showed fewer N-insertions than the roughly 670-donor mean in a later analysis.

V lost 7 bases, J lost 7 bases, and 17 bases lay in between. Looked up from germline, CDR1 is MNHNY and CDR2 is SVGAGI (reference sequence). The CDR3 has 13 amino acids. The rearrangement uses TRBV6-6 and TRBJ2-7; TRBD2 is a possible D gene (5 bases). Sequencing was performed on PBMCs. The receptor comes from a woman in her thirties or forties in good health and CMV-seropositive. The CDR3 DNA reads TGTGCCAGCACCTACACCTTCCCGGGGGAGCAGTACTTC. Translation gives CASTYTFPGEQYF.